This T cell receptor (beta chain) came from a study of cytomegalovirus exposure and HLA in healthy donors. 60 Vbeta and 13 Jbeta primers were used in PCR. This table comes from immunoSEQ multiplex PCR, and its TCRdb copy is limited to in-frame clones, with some not included. The repertoire holds more than 100,000 clones, with around 79% as singletons. CDR1 is MNHEY, CDR2 SVGAGI, per germline. The junction had 11 bases not matched to a gene; V was cut back by 5 bases and J by 5 bases. The CDR3 extends over 15 amino acids. The chain joins TRBV6-5 to TRBJ2-5; 7 nucleotides agree with TRBD1. The source material was PBMCs. The receptor was isolated from a man aged 45-65 years in good health and CMV-seropositive. This CDR3 reads CASSLFAQGVETQYF. In DNA form, the CDR3 reads TGTGCCAGCAGTCTGTTTGCGCAGGGGGTCGAGACCCAGTACTTC.